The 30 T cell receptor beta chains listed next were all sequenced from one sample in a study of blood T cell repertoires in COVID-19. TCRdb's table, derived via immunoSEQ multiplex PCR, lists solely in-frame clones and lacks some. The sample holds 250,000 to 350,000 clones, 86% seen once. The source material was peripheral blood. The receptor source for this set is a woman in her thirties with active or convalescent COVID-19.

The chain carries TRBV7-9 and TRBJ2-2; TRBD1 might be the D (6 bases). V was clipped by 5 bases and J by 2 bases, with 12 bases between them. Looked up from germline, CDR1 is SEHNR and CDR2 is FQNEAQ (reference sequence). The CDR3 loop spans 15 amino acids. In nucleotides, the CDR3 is TGTGCCAGCAGCCCCCCCGGGACAAACACCGGGGAGCTGTTTTTT. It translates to CASSPPGTNTGELFF.

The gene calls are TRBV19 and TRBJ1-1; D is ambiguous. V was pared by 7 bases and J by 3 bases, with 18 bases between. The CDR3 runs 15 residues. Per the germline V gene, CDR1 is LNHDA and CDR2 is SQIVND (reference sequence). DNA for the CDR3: TGTGCCAGTAAACAGCTCGAAACCCGCTACACTGAAGCTTTCTTT. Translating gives CASKQLETRYTEAFF. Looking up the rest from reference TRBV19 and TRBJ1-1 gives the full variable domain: DGGITQSPKYLFRKEGQNVTLSCEQNLNHDAMYWYRQDPGQGLRLIYYSQIVNDFQKGDIAEGYSVSREKKESFPLTVTSAQKNPTAFYLCASKQLETRYTEAFFGQGTRLTVV.

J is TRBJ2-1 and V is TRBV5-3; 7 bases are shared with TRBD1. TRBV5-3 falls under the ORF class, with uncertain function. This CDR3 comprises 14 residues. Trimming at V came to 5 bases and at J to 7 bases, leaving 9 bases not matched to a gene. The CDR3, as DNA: TGTGCCAGAAGTTATGACAGGGTTCTGAATGAGCAGTTCTTC. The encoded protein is CARSYDRVLNEQFF.

DNA for the CDR3: TGCGCCAGCAGCCAAGAGGGGGGGGTGGCAGATACGCAGTATTTT. This codes for CASSQEGGVADTQYF. The rearrangement links TRBV4-3 to TRBJ2-3; TRBD2 matches 7 bases. Germline V gene data show CDR1 as LGHNA and CDR2 as YSLEER. J was trimmed by 4 bases and V by 0 bases; bases with no gene match: 4. CDR3 size: 15 residues.

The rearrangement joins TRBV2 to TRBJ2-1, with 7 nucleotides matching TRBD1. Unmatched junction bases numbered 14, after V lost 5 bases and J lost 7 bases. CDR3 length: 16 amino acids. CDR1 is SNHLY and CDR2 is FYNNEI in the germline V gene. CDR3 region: CASSNRQGFILNEQFF. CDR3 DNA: TGTGCCAGCAGTAATCGACAGGGTTTTATTCTTAATGAGCAGTTCTTC.

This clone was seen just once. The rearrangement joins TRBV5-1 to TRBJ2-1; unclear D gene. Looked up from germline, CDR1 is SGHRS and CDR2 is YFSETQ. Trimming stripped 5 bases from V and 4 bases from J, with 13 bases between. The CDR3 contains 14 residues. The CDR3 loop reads CASSVASLYNEQFF. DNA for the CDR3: TGCGCCAGCAGTGTGGCTTCCTTGTACAATGAGCAGTTCTTC.

The CDR3 region has the DNA TGCGCCAGCAGCCAAGATGGTAGAGAAGATACGCAGTATTTT. This encodes CASSQDGREDTQYF. The chain joins TRBV4-3 to TRBJ2-3; D call uncertain. Germline values: CDR1 LGHNA, CDR2 YSLEER. The CDR3 extends over 14 amino acids. V lost 0 bases and J lost 5, with 9 bases in between.

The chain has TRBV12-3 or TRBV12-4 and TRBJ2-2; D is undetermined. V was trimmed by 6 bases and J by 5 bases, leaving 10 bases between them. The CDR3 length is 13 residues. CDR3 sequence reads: CASSTILTGELFF. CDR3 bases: TGTGCCAGCAGCACAATACTAACCGGGGAGCTGTTTTTT.

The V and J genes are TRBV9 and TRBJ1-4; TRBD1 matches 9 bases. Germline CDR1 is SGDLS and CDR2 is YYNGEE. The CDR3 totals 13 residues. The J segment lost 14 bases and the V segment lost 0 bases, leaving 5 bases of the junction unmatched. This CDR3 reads CASSVDRQGVLFF. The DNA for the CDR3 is TGTGCCAGCAGCGTAGACCGACAGGGGGTTCTGTTTTTT. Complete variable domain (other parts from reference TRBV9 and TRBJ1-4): DSGVTQTPKHLITATGQRVTLRCSPRSGDLSVYWYQQSLDQGLQFLIQYYNGEERAKGNILERFSAQQFPDLHSELNLSSLELGDSALYFCASSVDRQGVLFFGSGTQLSVL.

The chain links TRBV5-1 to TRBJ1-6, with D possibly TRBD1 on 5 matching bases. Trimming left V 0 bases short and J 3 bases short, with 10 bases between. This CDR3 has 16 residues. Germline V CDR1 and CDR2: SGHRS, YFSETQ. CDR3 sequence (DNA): TGCGCCAGCAGCTTGGAAGGGGTCTACTATAATTCACCCCTCCACTTT. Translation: CASSLEGVYYNSPLHF.

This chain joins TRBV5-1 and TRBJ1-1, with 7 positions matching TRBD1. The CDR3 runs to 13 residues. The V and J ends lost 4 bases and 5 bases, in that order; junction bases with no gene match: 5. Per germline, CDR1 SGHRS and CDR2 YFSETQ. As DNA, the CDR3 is TGCGCCAGCAGCACCGTGACAGGGACTGAAGCTTTCTTT. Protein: CASSTVTGTEAFF.

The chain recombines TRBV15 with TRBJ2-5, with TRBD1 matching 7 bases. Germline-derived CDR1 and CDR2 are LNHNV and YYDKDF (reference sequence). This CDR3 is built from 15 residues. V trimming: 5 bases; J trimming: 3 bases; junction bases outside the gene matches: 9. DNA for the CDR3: TGTGCCACCAGCGCCCGGGACAGAGGAAAAGAGACCCAGTACTTC. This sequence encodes CATSARDRGKETQYF.

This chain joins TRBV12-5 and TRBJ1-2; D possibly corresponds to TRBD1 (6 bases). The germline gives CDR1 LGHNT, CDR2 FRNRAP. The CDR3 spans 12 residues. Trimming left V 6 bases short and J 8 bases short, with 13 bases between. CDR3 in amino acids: CASGTGIGGYTF. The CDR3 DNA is TGTGCTAGTGGAACAGGGATCGGAGGCTACACCTTC. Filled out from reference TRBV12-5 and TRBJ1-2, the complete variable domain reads DARVTQTPRHKVTEMGQEVTMRCQPILGHNTVFWYRQTMMQGLELLAYFRNRAPLDDSGMPKDRFSAEMPDATLATLKIQPSEPRDSAVYFCASGTGIGGYTFGSGTRLTVV.

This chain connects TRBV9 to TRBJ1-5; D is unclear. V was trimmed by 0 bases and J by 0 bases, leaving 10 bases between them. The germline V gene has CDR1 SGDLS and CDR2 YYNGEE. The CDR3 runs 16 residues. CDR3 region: CASSVANTDSNQPQHF. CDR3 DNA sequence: TGTGCCAGCAGCGTAGCTAATACAGATAGCAATCAGCCCCAGCATTTT.

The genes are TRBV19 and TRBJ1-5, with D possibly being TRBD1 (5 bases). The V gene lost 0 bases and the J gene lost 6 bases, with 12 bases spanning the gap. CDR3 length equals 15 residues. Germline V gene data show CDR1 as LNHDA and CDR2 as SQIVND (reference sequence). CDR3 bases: TGTGCCAGTAGTATAGAGGACAAAAGAGGTCAGCCCCAGCATTTT. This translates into CASSIEDKRGQPQHF.

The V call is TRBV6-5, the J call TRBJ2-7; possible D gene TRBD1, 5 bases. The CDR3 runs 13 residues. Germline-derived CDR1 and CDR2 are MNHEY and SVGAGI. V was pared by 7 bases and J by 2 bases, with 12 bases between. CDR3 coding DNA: TGTGCCAGCACTAGACAGTATCCCTACGAGCAGTACTTC. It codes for CASTRQYPYEQYF.

The CDR3 reads CATSDTQGSGTEAFF. The CDR3 coding sequence is TGTGCCACCAGTGATACGCAGGGGTCAGGCACTGAAGCTTTCTTT. The chain is built from TRBV24-1 and TRBJ1-1; maybe TRBD1 (6 bases). This CDR3 spans 15 amino acids. The germline V gene encodes CDR1 KGHDR and CDR2 SFDVKD. Deletions cut 3 bases from V and 4 bases from J, with 14 bases between.

The CDR3 DNA sequence: TGTGCCAGCGTAGGCGGGAGCTCCTATAATTCACCCCTCCACTTT. It is translated as CASVGGSSYNSPLHF. This rearrangement joins TRBV2 to TRBJ1-6; D not certain. The V gene's germline CDR1 is SNHLY and CDR2 FYNNEI. The CDR3 runs to 15 residues. V was clipped by 8 bases and J by 0 bases, with 11 bases between them.

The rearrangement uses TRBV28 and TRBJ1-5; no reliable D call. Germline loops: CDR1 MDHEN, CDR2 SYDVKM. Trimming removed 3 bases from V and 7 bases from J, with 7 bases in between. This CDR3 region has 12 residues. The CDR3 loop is CASSFLRQPQHF. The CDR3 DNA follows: TGTGCCAGCAGTTTCCTCCGGCAGCCCCAGCATTTT.

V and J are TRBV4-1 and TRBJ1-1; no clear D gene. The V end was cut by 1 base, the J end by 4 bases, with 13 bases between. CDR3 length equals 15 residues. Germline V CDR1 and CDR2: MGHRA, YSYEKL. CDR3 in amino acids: CASSQASGRSTEAFF. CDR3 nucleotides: TGCGCCAGCAGCCAAGCATCCGGGAGAAGCACTGAAGCTTTCTTT.

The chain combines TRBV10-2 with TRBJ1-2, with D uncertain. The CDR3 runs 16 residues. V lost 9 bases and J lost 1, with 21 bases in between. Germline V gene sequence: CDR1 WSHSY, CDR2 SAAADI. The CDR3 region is CASQGVGELNNYGYTF. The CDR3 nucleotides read TGCGCCAGTCAAGGCGTAGGAGAGCTAAATAACTATGGCTACACCTTC.

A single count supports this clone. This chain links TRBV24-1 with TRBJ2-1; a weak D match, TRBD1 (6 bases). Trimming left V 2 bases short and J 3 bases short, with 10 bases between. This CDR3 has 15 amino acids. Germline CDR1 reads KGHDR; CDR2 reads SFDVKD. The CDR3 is CATSDSGQNYNEQFF. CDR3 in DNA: TGTGCCACCAGTGATTCAGGACAGAACTACAATGAGCAGTTCTTC.

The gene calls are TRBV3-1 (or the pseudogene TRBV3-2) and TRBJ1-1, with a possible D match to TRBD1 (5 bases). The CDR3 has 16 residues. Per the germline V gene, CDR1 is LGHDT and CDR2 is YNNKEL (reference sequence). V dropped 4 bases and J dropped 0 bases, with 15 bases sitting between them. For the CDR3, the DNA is TGTGCCAGCAGCCTTACGGTGGGGCAGTTGAACACTGAAGCTTTCTTT. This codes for CASSLTVGQLNTEAFF.

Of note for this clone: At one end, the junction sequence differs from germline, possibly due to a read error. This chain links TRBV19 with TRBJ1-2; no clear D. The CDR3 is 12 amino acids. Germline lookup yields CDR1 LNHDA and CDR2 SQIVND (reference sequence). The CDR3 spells CASTRTGNGHTF. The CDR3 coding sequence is TGTGCCAGTACACGCACGGGGAATGGCCACACCTTC.

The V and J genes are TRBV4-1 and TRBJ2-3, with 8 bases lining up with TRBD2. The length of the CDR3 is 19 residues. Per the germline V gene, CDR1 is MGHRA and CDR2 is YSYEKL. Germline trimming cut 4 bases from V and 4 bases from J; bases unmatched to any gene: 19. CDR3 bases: TGCGCCAGCAGCCCGGAGCTCAGGGGTGCGGGGGGCCGAGCAGATACGCAGTATTTT. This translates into CASSPELRGAGGRADTQYF.

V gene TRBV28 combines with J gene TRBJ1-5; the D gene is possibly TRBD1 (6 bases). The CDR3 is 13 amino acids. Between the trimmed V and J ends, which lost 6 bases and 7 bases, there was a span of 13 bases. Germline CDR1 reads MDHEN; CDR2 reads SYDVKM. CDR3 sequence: CASSSRGGQPQHF. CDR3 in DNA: TGTGCCAGCAGCTCCCGGGGGGGCCAGCCCCAGCATTTT.

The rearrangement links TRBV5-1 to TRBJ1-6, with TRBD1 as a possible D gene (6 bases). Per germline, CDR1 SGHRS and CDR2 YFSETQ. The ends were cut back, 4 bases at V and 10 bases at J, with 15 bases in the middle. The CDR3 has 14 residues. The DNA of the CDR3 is TGCGCCAGCAGCCTAGACGGGACACCCTCACCCCTCCACTTT. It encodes CASSLDGTPSPLHF.

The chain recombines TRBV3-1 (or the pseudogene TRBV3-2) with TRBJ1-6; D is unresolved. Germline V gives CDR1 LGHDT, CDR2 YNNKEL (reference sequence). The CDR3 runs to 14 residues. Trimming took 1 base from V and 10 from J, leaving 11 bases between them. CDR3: CASSQVSSRSPLHF. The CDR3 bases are TGTGCCAGCAGCCAAGTGAGTAGTCGGTCACCCCTCCACTTT.

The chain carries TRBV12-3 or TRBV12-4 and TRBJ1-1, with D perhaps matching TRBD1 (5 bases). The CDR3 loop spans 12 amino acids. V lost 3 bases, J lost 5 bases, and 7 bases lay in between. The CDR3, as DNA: TGTGCCAGCAGTTTGGAGGGGACTGAAGCTTTCTTT. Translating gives CASSLEGTEAFF.

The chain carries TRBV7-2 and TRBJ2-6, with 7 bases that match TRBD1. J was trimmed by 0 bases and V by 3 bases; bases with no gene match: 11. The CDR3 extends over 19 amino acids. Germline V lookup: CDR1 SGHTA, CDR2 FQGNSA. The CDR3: CASSFTGTDTHSGANVLTF. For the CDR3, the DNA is TGTGCCAGCAGCTTTACTGGGACAGATACCCACTCTGGGGCCAACGTCCTGACTTTC.